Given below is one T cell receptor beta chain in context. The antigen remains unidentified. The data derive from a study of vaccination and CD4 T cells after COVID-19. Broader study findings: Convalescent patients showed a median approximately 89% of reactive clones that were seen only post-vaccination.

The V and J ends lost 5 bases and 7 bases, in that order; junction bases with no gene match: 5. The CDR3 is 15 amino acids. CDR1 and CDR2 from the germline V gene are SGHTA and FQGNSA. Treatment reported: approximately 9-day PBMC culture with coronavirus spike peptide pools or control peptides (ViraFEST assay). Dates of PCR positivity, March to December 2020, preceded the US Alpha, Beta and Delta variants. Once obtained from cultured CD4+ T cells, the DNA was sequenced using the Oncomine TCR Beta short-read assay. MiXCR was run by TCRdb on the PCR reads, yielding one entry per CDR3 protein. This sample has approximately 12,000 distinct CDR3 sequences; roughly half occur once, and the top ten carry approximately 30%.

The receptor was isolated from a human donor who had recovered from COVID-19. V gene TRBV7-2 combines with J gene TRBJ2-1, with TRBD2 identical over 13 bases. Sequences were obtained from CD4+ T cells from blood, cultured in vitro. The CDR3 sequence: CASSVTSGGANEQFF. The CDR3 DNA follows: TGTGCCAGCAGCGTAACTAGCGGGGGGGCAAATGAGCAGTTCTTC.